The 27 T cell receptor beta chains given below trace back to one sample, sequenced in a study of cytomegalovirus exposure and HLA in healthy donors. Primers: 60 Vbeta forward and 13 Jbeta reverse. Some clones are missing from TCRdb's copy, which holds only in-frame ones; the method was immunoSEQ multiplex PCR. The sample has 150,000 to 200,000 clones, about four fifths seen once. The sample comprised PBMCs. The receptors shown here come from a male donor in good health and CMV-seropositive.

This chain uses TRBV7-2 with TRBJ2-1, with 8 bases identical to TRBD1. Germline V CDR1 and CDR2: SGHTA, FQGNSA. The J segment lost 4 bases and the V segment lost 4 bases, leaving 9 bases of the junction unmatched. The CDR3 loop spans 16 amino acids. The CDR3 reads CASSSLTDRVYNEQFF. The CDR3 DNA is TGTGCCAGCAGCTCGCTTACGGACAGGGTTTACAATGAGCAGTTCTTC.

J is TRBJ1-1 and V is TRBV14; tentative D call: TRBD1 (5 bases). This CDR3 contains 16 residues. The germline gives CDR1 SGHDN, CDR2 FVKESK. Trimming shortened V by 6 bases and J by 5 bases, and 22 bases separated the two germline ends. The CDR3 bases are TGTGCCAGCAGTCAACACGCGGGGGTTACGGGGACTGAAGCTTTCTTT. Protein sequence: CASSQHAGVTGTEAFF.

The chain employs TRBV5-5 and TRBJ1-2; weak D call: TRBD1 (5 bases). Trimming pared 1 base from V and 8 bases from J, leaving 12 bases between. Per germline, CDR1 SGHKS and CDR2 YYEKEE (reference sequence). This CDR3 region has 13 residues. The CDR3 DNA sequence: TGTGCCAGCAGCTTGCAAGGGGCGTGGGGCTACACCTTC. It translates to CASSLQGAWGYTF. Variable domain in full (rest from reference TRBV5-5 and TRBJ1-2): DAGVTQSPTHLIKTRGQQVTLRCSPISGHKSVSWYQQVLGQGPQFIFQYYEKEERGRGNFPDRFSARQFPNYSSELNVNALLLGDSALYLCASSLQGAWGYTFGSGTRLTVV.

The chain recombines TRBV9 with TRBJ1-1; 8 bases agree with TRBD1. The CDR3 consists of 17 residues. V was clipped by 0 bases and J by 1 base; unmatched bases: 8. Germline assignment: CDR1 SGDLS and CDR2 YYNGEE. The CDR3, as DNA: TGTGCCAGCAGCGTAGCTTCCGGGACAGGATCGAACACTGAAGCTTTCTTT. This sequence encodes CASSVASGTGSNTEAFF.

The CDR3 region is CASTSLTGKVTEAFF. The CDR3 DNA follows: TGTGCCAGCACTTCACTGACAGGGAAGGTCACTGAAGCTTTCTTT. This sequence joins TRBV27 and TRBJ1-1; TRBD1 agrees at 7 bases. The CDR3 covers 15 residues. The germline V gene has CDR1 MNHEY and CDR2 SMNVEV (reference sequence). Losses at the gene ends were 7 bases for V and 4 bases for J; bases not matched to a gene: 12.

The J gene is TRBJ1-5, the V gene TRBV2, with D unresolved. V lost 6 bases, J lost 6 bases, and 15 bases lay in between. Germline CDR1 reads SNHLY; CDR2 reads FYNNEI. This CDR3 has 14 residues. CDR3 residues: CASRVRRKTQPQHF. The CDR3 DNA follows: TGTGCCAGCAGGGTTCGGCGGAAGACTCAGCCCCAGCATTTT.

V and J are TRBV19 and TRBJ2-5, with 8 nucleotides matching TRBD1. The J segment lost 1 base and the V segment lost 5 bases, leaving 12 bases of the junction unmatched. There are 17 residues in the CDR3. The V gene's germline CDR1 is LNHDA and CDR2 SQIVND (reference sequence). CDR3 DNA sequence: TGTGCCAGTAGTTCACCCTTCAGGGGGCGAGCCCAAGAGACCCAGTACTTC. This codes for CASSSPFRGRAQETQYF.

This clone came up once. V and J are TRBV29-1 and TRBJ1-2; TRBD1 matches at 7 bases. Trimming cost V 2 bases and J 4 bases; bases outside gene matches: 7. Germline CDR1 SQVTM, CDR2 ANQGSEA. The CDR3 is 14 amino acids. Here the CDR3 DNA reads TGCAGCGTTGAACGGGCAGGGGGAGGCTATGGCTACACCTTC. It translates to CSVERAGGGYGYTF.

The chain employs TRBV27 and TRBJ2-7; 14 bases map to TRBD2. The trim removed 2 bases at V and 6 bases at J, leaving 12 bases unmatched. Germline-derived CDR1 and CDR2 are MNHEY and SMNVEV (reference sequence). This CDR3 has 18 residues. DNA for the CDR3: TGTGCCAGCAGTTTACTTTCGGGACTAGCGGGAGACCCAGGCGAGCAGTACTTC. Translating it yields CASSLLSGLAGDPGEQYF.

CDR3 protein: CASSLEARGAQYF. The DNA of the CDR3 is TGCGCCAGCAGCTTGGAGGCGCGGGGGGCCCAGTACTTC. The rearrangement links TRBV5-1 to TRBJ2-5; 8 bases match TRBD2. The V gene's germline CDR1 is SGHRS and CDR2 YFSETQ. CDR3 length: 13 amino acids. Trimming removed 0 bases from V and 9 bases from J; junction bases left unmatched: 4.

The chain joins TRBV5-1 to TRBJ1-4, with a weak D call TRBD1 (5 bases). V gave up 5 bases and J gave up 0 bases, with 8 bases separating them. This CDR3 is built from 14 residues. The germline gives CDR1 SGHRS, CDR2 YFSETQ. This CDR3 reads CASSSTATNEKLFF. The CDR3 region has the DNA TGCGCCAGCAGTTCGACAGCAACTAATGAAAAACTGTTTTTT.

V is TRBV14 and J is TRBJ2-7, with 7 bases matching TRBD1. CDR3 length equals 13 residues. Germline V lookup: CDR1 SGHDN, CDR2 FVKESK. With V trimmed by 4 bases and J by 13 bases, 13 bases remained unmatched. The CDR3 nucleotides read TGTGCCAGCAGCCGTGACAGGGTTGAGGAGAAATACTTC. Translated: CASSRDRVEEKYF.

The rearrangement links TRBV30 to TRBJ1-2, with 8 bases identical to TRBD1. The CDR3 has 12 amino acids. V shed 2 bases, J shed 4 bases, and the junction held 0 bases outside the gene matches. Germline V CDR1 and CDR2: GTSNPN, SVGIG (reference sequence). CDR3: CAWSTGGYGYTF. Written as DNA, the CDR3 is TGTGCCTGGAGTACAGGGGGCTATGGCTACACCTTC.

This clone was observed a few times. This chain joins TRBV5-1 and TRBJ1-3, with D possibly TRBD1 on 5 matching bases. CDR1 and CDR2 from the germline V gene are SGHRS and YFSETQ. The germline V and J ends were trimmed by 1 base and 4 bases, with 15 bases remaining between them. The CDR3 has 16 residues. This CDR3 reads CASSLTKGGDGNTIYF. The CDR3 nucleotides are TGCGCCAGCAGCTTGACCAAGGGCGGGGACGGAAACACCATATATTTT.

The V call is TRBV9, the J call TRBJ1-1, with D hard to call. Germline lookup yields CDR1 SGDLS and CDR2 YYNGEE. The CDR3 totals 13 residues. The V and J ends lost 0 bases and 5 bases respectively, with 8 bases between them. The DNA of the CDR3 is TGTGCCAGCAGCGTAGGAGGCAAGACTGAAGCTTTCTTT. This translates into CASSVGGKTEAFF. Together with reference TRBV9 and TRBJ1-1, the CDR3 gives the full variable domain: DSGVTQTPKHLITATGQRVTLRCSPRSGDLSVYWYQQSLDQGLQFLIQYYNGEERAKGNILERFSAQQFPDLHSELNLSSLELGDSALYFCASSVGGKTEAFFGQGTRLTVV.

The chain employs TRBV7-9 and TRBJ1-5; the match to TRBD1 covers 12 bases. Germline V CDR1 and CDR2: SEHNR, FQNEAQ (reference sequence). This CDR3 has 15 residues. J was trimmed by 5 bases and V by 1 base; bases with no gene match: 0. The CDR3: CASSLGDRGHQPQHF. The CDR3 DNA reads TGTGCCAGCAGCTTAGGGGACAGGGGGCATCAGCCCCAGCATTTT.

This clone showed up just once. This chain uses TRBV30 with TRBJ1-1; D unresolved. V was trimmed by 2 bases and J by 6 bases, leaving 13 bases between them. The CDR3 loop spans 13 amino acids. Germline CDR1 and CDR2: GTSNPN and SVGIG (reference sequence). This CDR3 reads CAWSYLTSAEAFF. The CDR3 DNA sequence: TGTGCCTGGAGTTACCTCACTAGCGCTGAAGCTTTCTTT. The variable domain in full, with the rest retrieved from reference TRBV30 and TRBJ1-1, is SQTIHQWPATLVQPVGSPLSLECTVEGTSNPNLYWYRQAAGRGLQLLFYSVGIGQISSEVPQNLSASRPQDRQFILSSKKLLLSDSGFYLCAWSYLTSAEAFFGQGTRLTVV.

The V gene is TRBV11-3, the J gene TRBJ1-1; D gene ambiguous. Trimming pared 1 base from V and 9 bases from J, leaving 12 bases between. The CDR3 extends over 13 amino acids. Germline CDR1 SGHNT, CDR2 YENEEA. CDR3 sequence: CASSLVGETKAFF. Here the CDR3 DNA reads TGTGCCAGCAGCTTAGTGGGAGAAACCAAAGCTTTCTTT.

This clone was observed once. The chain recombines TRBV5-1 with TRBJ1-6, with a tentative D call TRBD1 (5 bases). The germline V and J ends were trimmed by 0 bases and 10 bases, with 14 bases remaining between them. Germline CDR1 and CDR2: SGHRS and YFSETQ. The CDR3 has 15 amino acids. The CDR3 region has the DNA TGCGCCAGCAGCTTGGGCGGGGACCAGGGATCACCCCTCCACTTT. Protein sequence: CASSLGGDQGSPLHF.

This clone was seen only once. CDR3 sequence: CASDGSGADGYTF. The CDR3 DNA reads TGTGCCAGCGACGGAAGTGGGGCTGATGGCTACACCTTC. The chain joins TRBV11-2 to TRBJ1-2, with TRBD1 as a possible D gene (5 bases). Germline V gives CDR1 SGHAT, CDR2 FQNNGV. V gave up 8 bases and J gave up 6 bases, with 16 bases separating them. This CDR3 comprises 13 residues.

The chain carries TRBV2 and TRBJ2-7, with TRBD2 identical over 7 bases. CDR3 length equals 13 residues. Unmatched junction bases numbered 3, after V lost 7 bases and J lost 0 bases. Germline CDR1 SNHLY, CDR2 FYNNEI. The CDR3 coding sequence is TGTGCCAGCATAAGCGGGACCTCCTACGAGCAGTACTTC. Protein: CASISGTSYEQYF.

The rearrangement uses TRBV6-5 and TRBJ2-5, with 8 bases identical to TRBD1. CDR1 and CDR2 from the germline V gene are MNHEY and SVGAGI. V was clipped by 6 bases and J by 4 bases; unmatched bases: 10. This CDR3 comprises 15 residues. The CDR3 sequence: CASRYGQGAGETQYF. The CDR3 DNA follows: TGTGCCAGCAGATATGGGCAGGGGGCAGGAGAGACCCAGTACTTC.

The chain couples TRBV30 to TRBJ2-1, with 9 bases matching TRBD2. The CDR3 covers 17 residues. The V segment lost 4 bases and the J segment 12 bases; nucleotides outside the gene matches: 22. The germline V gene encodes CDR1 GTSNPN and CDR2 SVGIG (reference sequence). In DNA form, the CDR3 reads TGTGCCTGGATTAGTCCAGGAGCGGGAGGCCTTGGTAAGGGGCAGTTCTTC. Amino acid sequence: CAWISPGAGGLGKGQFF. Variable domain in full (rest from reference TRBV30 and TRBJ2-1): SQTIHQWPATLVQPVGSPLSLECTVEGTSNPNLYWYRQAAGRGLQLLFYSVGIGQISSEVPQNLSASRPQDRQFILSSKKLLLSDSGFYLCAWISPGAGGLGKGQFFGPGTRLTVL.

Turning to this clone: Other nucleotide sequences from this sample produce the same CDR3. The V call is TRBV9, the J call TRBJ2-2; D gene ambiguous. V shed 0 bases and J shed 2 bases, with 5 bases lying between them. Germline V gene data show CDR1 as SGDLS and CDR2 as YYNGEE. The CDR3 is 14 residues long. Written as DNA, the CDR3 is TGTGCCAGCAGCGTAGGCGGAAACACCGGGGAGCTGTTTTTT. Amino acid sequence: CASSVGGNTGELFF.

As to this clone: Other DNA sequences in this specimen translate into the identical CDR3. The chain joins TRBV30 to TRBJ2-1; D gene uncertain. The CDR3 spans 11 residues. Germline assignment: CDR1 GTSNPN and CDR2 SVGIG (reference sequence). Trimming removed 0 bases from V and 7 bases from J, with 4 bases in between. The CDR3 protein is CAWSVLNEQFF. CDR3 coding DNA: TGTGCCTGGAGTGTACTTAATGAGCAGTTCTTC.

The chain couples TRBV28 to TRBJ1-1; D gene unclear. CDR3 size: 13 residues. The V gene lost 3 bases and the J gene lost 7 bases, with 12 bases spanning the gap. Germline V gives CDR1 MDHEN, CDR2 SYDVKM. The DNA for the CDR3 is TGTGCCAGCAGTTTTCCCGGAGGAGTTGAAGCTTTCTTT. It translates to CASSFPGGVEAFF.

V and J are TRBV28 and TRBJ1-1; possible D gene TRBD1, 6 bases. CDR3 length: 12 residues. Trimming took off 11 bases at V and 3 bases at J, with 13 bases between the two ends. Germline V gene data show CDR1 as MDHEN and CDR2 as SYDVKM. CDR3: CASRYRDTEAFF. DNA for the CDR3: TGTGCCTCCCGGTACAGGGACACTGAAGCTTTCTTT. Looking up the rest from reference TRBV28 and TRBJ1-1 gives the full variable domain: DVKVTQSSRYLVKRTGEKVFLECVQDMDHENMFWYRQDPGLGLRLIYFSYDVKMKEKGDIPEGYSVSREKKERFSLILESASTNQTSMYLCASRYRDTEAFFGQGTRLTVV.